These 27 T cell receptor beta chains came from one sample sequenced in a study of T cell clones after liver transplantation. The data were produced by immunoSEQ multiplex PCR, yet TCRdb's version contains in-frame clones alone and is incomplete. This table holds 55,000 to 75,000 clones, about 71% found once. The sample here was CD4+ T cells from blood, taken at the roughly 15-month timepoint. The receptors here all came from a human patient who received a liver transplant. Some T cells may be transferred from the graft donor.

The chain combines TRBV7-6 with TRBJ2-1, with a possible D match to TRBD2 (6 bases). CDR3 length equals 15 residues. Germline V CDR1 and CDR2: SGHVS, FNYEAQ. V lost 5 bases and J lost 7, with 18 bases in between. For the CDR3, the DNA is TGTGCCAGCAGCCTTGGACTATCCCAGCCTAATGAGCAGTTCTTC. Amino acids: CASSLGLSQPNEQFF.

This clone came up a few times. This chain links TRBV27 with TRBJ1-3; the match to TRBD1 covers 9 bases. With 4 bases clipped from V and 2 bases from J, the junction kept 6 bases outside the gene matches. The CDR3 is made up of 16 amino acids. Germline V CDR1 and CDR2: MNHEY, SMNVEV (reference sequence). The CDR3 sequence: CASSSATGGPGNTIYF. As DNA, the CDR3 is TGTGCCAGCAGTTCAGCTACAGGGGGCCCTGGAAACACCATATATTTT.

The rearrangement links TRBV19 to TRBJ1-1, with 8 bases identical to TRBD1. CDR1 and CDR2 from the germline V gene are LNHDA and SQIVND (reference sequence). This CDR3 has 13 residues. The V and J ends lost 8 bases and 7 bases, in that order; junction bases with no gene match: 9. The CDR3 here is CASSRGRRIEAFF. CDR3 coding DNA: TGTGCCAGTTCCAGGGGGCGGAGGATTGAAGCTTTCTTT.

The chain links TRBV5-6 to TRBJ2-1; D not resolved. Trimming shortened V by 0 bases and J by 0 bases, and 13 bases separated the two germline ends. This CDR3 region has 17 residues. The germline V gene encodes CDR1 SGHDT and CDR2 YYEEEE. This CDR3 is CASSLEKGPSSYNEQFF. The CDR3 nucleotides read TGTGCCAGCAGCTTGGAGAAGGGCCCCAGCTCCTACAATGAGCAGTTCTTC.

The chain joins TRBV28 to TRBJ2-1; D not certain. Deletions cut 3 bases from V and 7 bases from J, with 4 bases between. CDR1 MDHEN and CDR2 SYDVKM come from the germline V gene. This CDR3 comprises 11 residues. CDR3 region: CASSLRNEQFF. The CDR3 DNA is TGTGCCAGCAGTTTGAGGAATGAGCAGTTCTTC.

A single count supports this clone. The chain recombines TRBV4-2 with TRBJ2-1; 7 positions match TRBD2. Germline loops: CDR1 LGHNA, CDR2 YNFKEQ. The J segment lost 7 bases and the V segment lost 1 base, leaving 7 bases of the junction unmatched. The CDR3 length is 15 residues. For the CDR3, the DNA is TGTGCCAGCAGCCAAGTCTGGGAGGGTTGGAATGAGCAGTTCTTC. Translating gives CASSQVWEGWNEQFF.

In this sample, this clone turned up many times. V is TRBV4-1 and J is TRBJ1-6, with 7 bases that match TRBD1. Germline CDR1 and CDR2: MGHRA and YSYEKL. This CDR3 is built from 14 residues. Unmatched junction bases numbered 7, after V lost 0 bases and J lost 14 bases. CDR3 sequence (DNA): TGCGCCAGCAGCCAAGATCAGGGGGAGAGAACCCTCCACTTT. Translation: CASSQDQGERTLHF.

V gene TRBV18 combines with J gene TRBJ2-5, with TRBD1 matching over 9 bases. CDR1 and CDR2 from the germline V gene are KGHSH and LQKENI. V trimming: 3 bases; J trimming: 5 bases; junction bases outside the gene matches: 4. CDR3 length equals 14 residues. Here the CDR3 DNA reads TGTGCCAGCTCACCGGGACAGGGTTGGGAGACCCAGTACTTC. Translation gives CASSPGQGWETQYF.

The rearrangement joins TRBV5-1 to TRBJ2-2; D is perhaps TRBD1 or TRBD2 (5 bases each). The CDR3 extends over 14 amino acids. Trimming took off 6 bases at V and 1 base at J, with 10 bases between the two ends. Per the germline V gene, CDR1 is SGHRS and CDR2 is YFSETQ. This CDR3 reads CASNGARNTGELFF. CDR3 DNA: TGCGCCAGCAACGGGGCGAGGAACACCGGGGAGCTGTTTTTT.

J is TRBJ2-1 and V is TRBV7-2, with TRBD2 matching over 8 bases. CDR1 is SGHTA, CDR2 FQGNSA, per germline. Trimming at V came to 3 bases and at J to 9 bases, leaving 13 bases not matched to a gene. The CDR3 spans 16 residues. CDR3 region: CASSFGYTSGRGEQFF. The CDR3 DNA reads as TGTGCCAGCAGCTTTGGCTACACTAGCGGAAGGGGTGAGCAGTTCTTC.

This clone has only one observation. The chain links TRBV7-2 to TRBJ2-1; D remains unclear. With 6 bases removed from V and 7 bases from J, the gap between germline ends came to 19 bases. The CDR3 length is 15 residues. From germline, CDR1 is SGHTA and CDR2 FQGNSA. CDR3 nucleotides: TGTGCCAGCAGATCCGAAGACTCCCACCGGAATGAGCAGTTCTTC. As protein: CASRSEDSHRNEQFF.

CDR3 coding DNA: TGTGCCAGCAGGGAGGGTAACACTGAAGCTTTCTTT. It encodes CASREGNTEAFF. The chain employs TRBV2 and TRBJ1-1; D not certain. The V gene lost 6 bases and the J gene lost 2 bases, with 7 bases spanning the gap. There are 12 residues in the CDR3. Germline V gene sequence: CDR1 SNHLY, CDR2 FYNNEI.

This chain uses TRBV6-1 with TRBJ1-6; no clear D. Looked up from germline, CDR1 is MNHNS and CDR2 is SASEGT. Trimming shortened V by 2 bases and J by 3 bases, and 8 bases separated the two germline ends. The CDR3 spans 15 residues. CDR3 sequence reads: CASSEITDYNSPLHF. The CDR3 DNA reads TGTGCCAGCAGTGAAATAACCGACTATAATTCACCCCTCCACTTT.

In its sample, this clone was seen many times. The chain employs TRBV6-1 and TRBJ1-5, with 8 bases matching TRBD1. The V gene's germline CDR1 is MNHNS and CDR2 SASEGT. This CDR3 is built from 15 residues. Unmatched junction bases numbered 7, after V lost 2 bases and J lost 7 bases. The CDR3 DNA is TGTGCCAGCAGTGAAAGACAGGGGCGCGGACAGCCCCAGCATTTT. Its protein product is CASSERQGRGQPQHF.

Note on this clone: The sample carries other DNA sequences with the same CDR3. The chain combines TRBV18 with TRBJ2-3; unclear D gene. There are 12 residues in the CDR3. The V and J ends lost 2 bases and 4 bases respectively, with 4 bases between them. Germline V gene lookup returns CDR1 KGHSH and CDR2 LQKENI. CDR3 sequence reads: CASSPSADTQYF. The CDR3 coding sequence is TGTGCCAGCTCACCATCGGCAGATACGCAGTATTTT.

The chain links TRBV19 to TRBJ1-5, with 8 bases matching TRBD1. The germline V gene encodes CDR1 LNHDA and CDR2 SQIVND (reference sequence). The CDR3 extends over 13 amino acids. The J segment lost 5 bases and the V segment lost 5 bases, leaving 2 bases of the junction unmatched. CDR3 sequence (DNA): TGTGCCAGTAGTGGGACAGGAGATCAGCCCCAGCATTTT. Translating gives CASSGTGDQPQHF.

V gene TRBV6-5 combines with J gene TRBJ1-6, with a weak D call TRBD1 (6 bases). The ends were cut back, 5 bases at V and 10 bases at J, with 15 bases in the middle. Germline V gene lookup returns CDR1 MNHEY and CDR2 SVGAGI. There are 14 residues in the CDR3. This CDR3 is CASSDSRGQSPLHF. The CDR3 DNA reads as TGTGCCAGCAGTGATTCTCGGGGGCAATCACCCCTCCACTTT.

The rearrangement joins TRBV18 to TRBJ2-4; a possible D gene is TRBD2 (5 bases). CDR3 length: 13 residues. CDR1 and CDR2 (germline): KGHSH, LQKENI. Trimming stripped 3 bases from V and 8 bases from J, with 11 bases between. The CDR3 protein is CASSPSSGDIQYF. DNA for the CDR3: TGTGCCAGCTCACCCTCGTCCGGGGACATTCAGTACTTC.

CDR3 protein: CASSLVRGGNEQFF. CDR3 bases: TGTGCCAGCAGTTTAGTCCGGGGGGGCAATGAGCAGTTCTTC. V and J are TRBV27 and TRBJ2-1; 8 nucleotides align to TRBD2. Looked up from germline, CDR1 is MNHEY and CDR2 is SMNVEV (reference sequence). Trimming took 2 bases from V and 6 from J; bases not matched to a gene: 3. This CDR3 is built from 14 residues.

The chain combines TRBV15 with TRBJ2-1; D is undetermined. Germline CDR1 and CDR2: LNHNV and YYDKDF (reference sequence). The V end lost 0 bases, the J end lost 9 bases, and 9 bases lay between the germline ends. The CDR3 covers 13 residues. The CDR3 coding sequence is TGTGCCACCAGCAGAGAAACGTGGGGTGAGCAGTTCTTC. It specifies CATSRETWGEQFF.

This rearrangement joins TRBV4-1 to TRBJ1-4; tentative D call: TRBD1 (5 bases). Germline V gene lookup returns CDR1 MGHRA and CDR2 YSYEKL. The CDR3 totals 16 residues. V lost 0 bases and J lost 5, with 13 bases in between. The CDR3 DNA sequence: TGCGCCAGCAGCCAAGATCAGGGCAGGGCGAATGAAAAACTGTTTTTT. This gives the protein CASSQDQGRANEKLFF.

The V and J genes are TRBV19 and TRBJ1-2; tentatively, D is TRBD1 (6 bases). Germline values: CDR1 LNHDA, CDR2 SQIVND (reference sequence). The V end lost 3 bases, the J end lost 8 bases, and 13 bases lay between the germline ends. This CDR3 comprises 13 residues. The CDR3 sequence: CASSIKQGRGYTF. CDR3 in DNA: TGTGCCAGTAGTATTAAACAGGGACGCGGCTACACCTTC.

This clone was detected only once. The gene calls are TRBV2 and TRBJ1-4; perhaps TRBD1 as D (5 bases). V was pared by 8 bases and J by 4 bases, with 8 bases between. CDR1 SNHLY and CDR2 FYNNEI come from the germline V gene. This CDR3 is built from 12 residues. In DNA, the CDR3 is TGTGCCAGCCGGACATATAATGAAAAACTGTTTTTT. Its translation: CASRTYNEKLFF. The full variable domain, with the rest looked up from reference TRBV2 and TRBJ1-4, is EPEVTQTPSHQVTQMGQEVILRCVPISNHLYFYWYRQILGQKVEFLVSFYNNEISEKSEIFDDQFSVERPDGSNFTLKIRSTKLEDSAMYFCASRTYNEKLFFGSGTQLSVL.

The chain uses TRBV14 and TRBJ1-2; D possibly corresponds to TRBD1 (5 bases). The CDR3 has 14 residues. Germline loops: CDR1 SGHDN, CDR2 FVKESK. The V and J ends lost 1 base and 4 bases respectively, with 10 bases between them. In DNA, the CDR3 is TGTGCCAGCAGCCAAGGACAGTGGGGCTATGGCTACACCTTC. Translating gives CASSQGQWGYGYTF.

This clone came up a few times. In the same sample, other DNA sequences code for this CDR3. V gene TRBV4-2 combines with J gene TRBJ2-7; 8 bases agree with TRBD1. Germline V gene sequence: CDR1 LGHNA, CDR2 YNFKEQ. The CDR3 has 15 residues. Germline trimming cut 0 bases from V and 3 bases from J; bases unmatched to any gene: 4. CDR3 sequence reads: CASSQDPGGIYEQYF. The DNA of the CDR3 is TGTGCCAGCAGCCAAGACCCAGGGGGCATCTACGAGCAGTACTTC.

V and J are TRBV7-9 and TRBJ2-3; tentatively, D is TRBD2 (7 bases). The ends were cut back, 5 bases at V and 5 bases at J, with 20 bases in the middle. Germline V gives CDR1 SEHNR, CDR2 FQNEAQ (reference sequence). The CDR3 loop spans 16 amino acids. DNA for the CDR3: TGTGCCAGCAGCCGGGCATCGGGGGGCCGGGGAGATACGCAGTATTTT. Amino acids: CASSRASGGRGDTQYF.

This clone came up a few times. V is TRBV5-8 and J is TRBJ2-3; TRBD2 agrees at 11 bases. There are 16 residues in the CDR3. CDR1 is SGHTS and CDR2 is YDEGEE in the germline V gene. V lost 4 bases, J lost 5 bases, and 9 bases stayed unmatched. Here the CDR3 reads CASSPLAGGLGDTQYF. The CDR3 DNA reads as TGTGCCAGCAGCCCCCTAGCGGGAGGCCTAGGAGATACGCAGTATTTT.